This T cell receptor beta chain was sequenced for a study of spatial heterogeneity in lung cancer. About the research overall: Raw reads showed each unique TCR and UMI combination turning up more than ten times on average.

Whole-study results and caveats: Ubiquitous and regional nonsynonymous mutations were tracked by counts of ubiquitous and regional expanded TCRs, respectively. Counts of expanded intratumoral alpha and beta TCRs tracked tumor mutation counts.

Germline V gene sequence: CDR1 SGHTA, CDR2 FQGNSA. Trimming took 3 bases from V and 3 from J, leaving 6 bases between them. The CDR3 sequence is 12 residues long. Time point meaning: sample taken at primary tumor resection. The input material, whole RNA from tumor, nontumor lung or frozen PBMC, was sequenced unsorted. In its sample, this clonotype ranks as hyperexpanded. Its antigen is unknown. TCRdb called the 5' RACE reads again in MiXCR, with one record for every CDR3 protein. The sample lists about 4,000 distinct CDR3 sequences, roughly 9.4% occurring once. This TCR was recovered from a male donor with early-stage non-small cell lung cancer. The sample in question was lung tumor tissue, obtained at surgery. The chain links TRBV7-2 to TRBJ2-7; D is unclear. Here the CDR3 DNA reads TGTGCCAGCAGCTTCCCAAACTACGAGCAGTACTTC. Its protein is CASSFPNYEQYF.